The entry that follows covers one TCR beta chain sequence. The sample is drawn from a study of blood T cell repertoires in COVID-19. Germline lookup yields CDR1 SNHLY and CDR2 FYNNEI. The V gene end was trimmed by 7 bases and the J gene end by 7 bases; junction bases not matched to a gene: 6. The CDR3 is made up of 14 amino acids. Measured with immunoSEQ multiplex PCR; TCRdb has only the in-frame clones, and not every one. The repertoire consists of about 240,000 clones, with around 85% occurring once and the leading ten covering 9.6%. This chain links TRBV2 with TRBJ2-1, with 11 bases identical to TRBD2. This clonotype was obtained from a woman older than 75 with acute or convalescent COVID-19. Sequenced sample: peripheral blood. CDR3 in amino acids: CASTGLAVANEQFF. The CDR3 region has the DNA TGTGCCAGCACGGGACTAGCGGTAGCGAATGAGCAGTTCTTC.